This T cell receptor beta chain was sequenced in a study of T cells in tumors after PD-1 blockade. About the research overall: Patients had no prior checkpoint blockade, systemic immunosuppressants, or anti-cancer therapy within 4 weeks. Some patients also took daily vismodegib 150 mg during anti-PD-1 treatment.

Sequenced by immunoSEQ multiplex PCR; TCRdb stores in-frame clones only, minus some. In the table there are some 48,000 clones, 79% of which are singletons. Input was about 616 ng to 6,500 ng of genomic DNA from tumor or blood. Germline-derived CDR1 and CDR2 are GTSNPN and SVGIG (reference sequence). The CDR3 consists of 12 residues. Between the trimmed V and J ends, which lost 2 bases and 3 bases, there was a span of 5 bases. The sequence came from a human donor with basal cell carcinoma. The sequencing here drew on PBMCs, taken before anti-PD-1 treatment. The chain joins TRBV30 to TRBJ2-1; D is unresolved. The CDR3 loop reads CAWSQNYNEQFF. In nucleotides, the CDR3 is TGTGCCTGGAGTCAGAACTACAATGAGCAGTTCTTC.